This is a list of T cell receptor beta chains from one sample in a study of blood T cells in healthy people across ages. TCRdb analysed the 5' RACE reads with MiXCR anew, one entry per CDR3 protein. The profile shows approximately 770,000 distinct CDR3 sequences, nearly 60% of them singletons. Material for sequencing was blood. The origin of the receptors is a young man in good health. Both conserved end residues are part of each CDR3. A D gene is named only where the DNA matches it firmly. Clone size is stated in some rows and not others, as once, few, many or a class when expanded.

>TRBD1|once|TRBV11-2|TRBJ2-7
CASSLDTGTGSSEQYF
TGTGCCAGCAGCTTAGATACCGGGACAGGCTCCTCCGAGCAGTACTTC
>NA|NA|TRBV24-1|TRBJ1-2
CATSDSQDGYTF
TGTGCCACCAGTGATTCCCAGGACGGCTACACCTTC
>TRBD1|NA|TRBV4-2|TRBJ2-7
CASSRGTGLSYEQYF
TGTGCCAGCAGCCGCGGGACAGGCTTATCCTACGAGCAGTACTTC
>NA|NA|TRBV6-5|TRBJ2-3
CASSYTFRADTQYF
TGTGCCAGCAGTTACACTTTCCGGGCGGATACGCAGTATTTT
>TRBD2|NA|TRBV20-1|TRBJ2-7
CSARERTSGSYEQYF
TGCAGTGCTAGAGAGAGGACTAGCGGGAGTTACGAGCAGTACTTC
>TRBD2|once|TRBV15|TRBJ2-1
CATSRERTSGTFF
TGTGCCACCAGCAGAGAGAGGACTAGCGGTACGTTCTTC
>NA|NA|TRBV6-6|TRBJ1-1
CASSLSRQMNTEAFF
TGTGCCAGCAGTCTCAGTAGACAGATGAACACTGAAGCTTTCTTT
>NA|NA|TRBV20-1|TRBJ1-1
CSARDLLGMNTEAFF
TGCAGTGCTAGAGATCTCCTAGGCATGAACACTGAAGCTTTCTTT
>NA|NA|TRBV10-3|TRBJ2-1
CAITRDTNNEQFF
TGTGCCATCACTCGGGACACCAACAATGAGCAGTTCTTC
>NA|NA|TRBV7-9|TRBJ2-1
CASSLETIYNEQFF
TGTGCCAGCAGCTTAGAGACAATATACAATGAGCAGTTCTTC
>NA|few|TRBV13|TRBJ2-7
CASSYLTGTGYYEQYF
TGTGCCAGCAGCTATCTCACCGGGACTGGGTACTACGAGCAGTACTTC
>NA|NA|TRBV4-3|TRBJ1-2
CASSQVTVASDSYTF
TGCGCCAGCAGCCAAGTAACAGTCGCGAGTGATAGCTACACCTTC
>NA|NA|TRBV7-2|TRBJ2-2
CASSSYRTTGELFF
TGTGCCAGCAGCTCCTACAGAACCACCGGGGAGCTGTTTTTT
>NA|NA|TRBV9|TRBJ2-7
CASSLNVVGLGEQYF
TGTGCCAGCAGCCTCAACGTAGTGGGTCTCGGCGAGCAGTACTTC
>NA|NA|TRBV7-9|TRBJ2-5
CASSLGSPAETQYF
TGTGCCAGCAGCTTAGGCTCCCCGGCGGAGACCCAGTACTTC
>TRBD1|NA|TRBV13|TRBJ2-6
CASRKQGRANVLTF
TGTGCCAGCAGGAAACAGGGGCGGGCCAACGTCCTGACTTTC
>NA|NA|TRBV7-6|TRBJ2-1
CASSFDSTYNEQFF
TGTGCCAGCAGCTTCGACAGCACCTACAATGAGCAGTTCTTC
>TRBD2|NA|TRBV7-3|TRBJ2-3
CASSSGTSGSTDTQYF
TGTGCCAGCAGCTCCGGGACTAGCGGGAGCACAGATACGCAGTATTTT
>TRBD2|NA|TRBV4-3|TRBJ2-1
CASSQALAGGDEQFF
TGCGCCAGCAGCCAAGCCCTAGCGGGAGGTGATGAGCAGTTCTTC
>NA|NA|TRBV6-2/TRBV6-3|TRBJ1-6
CASRLQHSPLHF
TGTGCCAGCAGACTACAGCATTCACCCCTCCACTTT
>NA|few|TRBV20-1|TRBJ2-5
CSARDWLAQETQYF
TGCAGTGCTAGAGATTGGCTGGCCCAAGAGACCCAGTACTTC
>NA|once|TRBV7-9|TRBJ2-2
CASSPRVFTNTGELFF
TGTGCCAGCAGCCCCCGTGTTTTCACGAACACCGGGGAGCTGTTTTTT
>NA|few|TRBV18|TRBJ2-5
CASSSTALEAQYF
TGTGCCAGCTCATCGACCGCGTTGGAGGCCCAGTACTTC
>NA|NA|TRBV6-2/TRBV6-3|TRBJ1-2
CASRLQAATNYGYTF
TGTGCCAGCAGACTCCAGGCAGCCACCAACTATGGCTACACCTTC
>TRBD1|NA|TRBV6-6|TRBJ1-5
CASCRTGDQPQHF
TGTGCCAGCTGCCGGACAGGCGATCAGCCCCAGCATTTT
>TRBD1|NA|TRBV5-6|TRBJ2-7
CASSLRQGVLIRGYEQYF
TGTGCCAGCAGCTTGAGACAGGGGGTCCTTATTAGGGGATACGAGCAGTACTTC
>NA|NA|TRBV29-1|TRBJ2-5
CSVAGGETQYF
TGCAGCGTTGCCGGTGGAGAGACCCAGTACTTC
>TRBD2|few|TRBV20-1|TRBJ2-3
CSASPLAGGSDTQYF
TGCAGTGCCTCACCCCTAGCGGGGGGGTCGGATACGCAGTATTTT
>TRBD1|NA|TRBV7-2|TRBJ2-3
CACSLVTGQGTDTQYF
TGTGCCTGCAGCTTAGTGACGGGACAGGGGACAGATACGCAGTATTTT
>NA|few|TRBV20-1|TRBJ2-5
CSAREGLETQYF
TGCAGTGCTAGAGAGGGGCTGGAGACCCAGTACTTC
>NA|NA|TRBV7-2|TRBJ2-5
CASSFDIQETQYF
TGTGCCAGCAGCTTCGACATCCAAGAGACCCAGTACTTC
>TRBD1|NA|TRBV4-2|TRBJ1-5
CASSTDRAAGSNQPQHF
TGTGCCAGCAGCACCGACAGGGCGGCAGGGAGCAATCAGCCCCAGCATTTT
>NA|few|TRBV4-3|TRBJ2-1
CASSPARAYNEQFF
TGCGCCAGCAGCCCGGCGCGGGCCTACAATGAGCAGTTCTTC
>NA|NA|TRBV12-3/TRBV12-4|TRBJ1-5
CASSTSGGGNQPQHF
TGTGCCAGCAGTACTTCCGGGGGGGGCAATCAGCCCCAGCATTTT
>TRBD1|few|TRBV29-1|TRBJ2-7
CSAGQGAYEQYF
TGCAGCGCCGGACAGGGCGCCTACGAGCAGTACTTC
>TRBD2|NA|TRBV2|TRBJ2-3
CATERGSTDTQYF
TGTGCCACCGAGCGGGGGAGCACAGATACGCAGTATTTT
>NA|few|TRBV7-9|TRBJ2-5
CASSLSTLETQYF
TGTGCCAGCAGCCTCTCGACCCTAGAGACCCAGTACTTC
>TRBD1|NA|TRBV5-1|TRBJ2-5
CASSTSVNRGETQYF
TGCGCCAGCAGCACGTCCGTGAACAGGGGAGAGACCCAGTACTTC
>NA|NA|TRBV7-2|TRBJ1-1
CASSSTRLNTEAFF
TGTGCCAGCAGCTCAACCAGGCTGAACACTGAAGCTTTCTTT
>TRBD1|NA|TRBV20-1|TRBJ2-7
CSARETGKGREQYF
TGCAGTGCTAGGGAGACAGGGAAGGGACGCGAGCAGTACTTC
>TRBD1|NA|TRBV27|TRBJ1-5
CASSAEKGASNQPQHF
TGTGCCAGCAGCGCCGAGAAGGGGGCGAGCAATCAGCCCCAGCATTTT
>TRBD1|few|TRBV3-1|TRBJ2-7
CASRPQGAINEQYF
TGTGCCAGCAGACCGCAGGGGGCGATTAACGAGCAGTACTTC
>TRBD2|NA|TRBV9|TRBJ2-3
CASSAYGTSGRDTQYF
TGTGCCAGCAGCGCTTACGGGACTAGCGGGAGAGATACGCAGTATTTT
>NA|NA|TRBV29-1|TRBJ2-3
CSVAAFIGDTQYF
TGCAGCGTCGCTGCCTTTATAGGAGATACGCAGTATTTT
>TRBD2|few|TRBV9|TRBJ2-1
CASSHTLAGAPYNEQFF
TGTGCCAGCAGCCACACCCTAGCGGGAGCACCCTACAATGAGCAGTTCTTC
>NA|NA|TRBV25-1|TRBJ1-2
CASSELQGNYGYTF
TGTGCCAGCAGTGAACTCCAGGGGAACTATGGCTACACCTTC
>NA|NA|TRBV7-2|TRBJ2-3
CASTGVTDTQYF
TGTGCCAGCACTGGGGTTACAGATACGCAGTATTTT
>NA|once|TRBV12-3/TRBV12-4|TRBJ1-1
CASSWTDYTEAFF
TGTGCCAGCAGTTGGACAGACTACACTGAAGCTTTCTTT
>NA|few|TRBV29-1|TRBJ2-5
CSVATGSRETQYF
TGCAGCGTTGCCACAGGTAGTCGGGAGACCCAGTACTTC
>NA|NA|TRBV12-3/TRBV12-4|TRBJ2-7
CASSTTRSSYEQYF
TGTGCCAGCAGTACGACCCGGAGCTCCTACGAGCAGTACTTC
>NA|few|TRBV7-2|TRBJ2-1
CASSLERGLLRQGQFF
TGTGCCAGCAGCTTAGAGAGGGGACTCCTCCGCCAGGGGCAGTTCTTC
>TRBD1|NA|TRBV12-5|TRBJ2-7
CASGPGTGSYEQYF
TGTGCTAGTGGTCCAGGGACAGGAAGCTACGAGCAGTACTTC
>TRBD2|NA|TRBV10-3|TRBJ2-5
CAISESGLADQETQYF
TGTGCCATCAGTGAGTCGGGACTAGCGGACCAAGAGACCCAGTACTTC
>TRBD2|few|TRBV12-3/TRBV12-4|TRBJ2-7
CASSLVRGSSYEQYF
TGTGCCAGCAGTCTAGTGCGCGGGAGCTCCTACGAGCAGTACTTC
>TRBD2|NA|TRBV3-1|TRBJ2-7
CASSQDIMTSGRAAYEQYF
TGTGCCAGCAGCCAAGATATTATGACTAGCGGGAGGGCCGCCTACGAGCAGTACTTC
>NA|NA|TRBV7-2|TRBJ2-1
CASSLDGRRGNEQFF
TGTGCCAGCAGCTTAGACGGGAGACGTGGGAATGAGCAGTTCTTC
>NA|NA|TRBV25-1|TRBJ1-1
CASFGAFRVVTEAFF
TGTGCCAGCTTTGGCGCCTTCAGGGTTGTCACTGAAGCTTTCTTT
>TRBD2|NA|TRBV20-1|TRBJ2-3
CSARTSGSTDTQYF
TGCAGTGCCAGGACTAGCGGGAGCACAGATACGCAGTATTTT
>TRBD2|NA|TRBV7-2|TRBJ2-5
CASSLGPGLAETQYF
TGTGCCAGCAGCTTAGGCCCCGGACTAGCAGAGACCCAGTACTTC